Following are 18 T cell receptor beta chains from one sample sequenced in a study of chemoradiotherapy in HPV16-positive cancers. Sequencing was performed with immunoSEQ multiplex PCR; in TCRdb, only in-frame clones are kept and a portion is missing. The sample includes 12,000 or so clones, roughly 78% of them seen just once. The specimen was taken from a patient who underwent chemoradiotherapy. These receptors all stem from a human donor with HPV-associated anogenital cancer.

This clone showed up just a few times. The rearrangement joins TRBV6-1 to TRBJ1-4; maybe TRBD1 (5 bases). The CDR3 extends over 14 amino acids. Germline CDR1 is MNHNS and CDR2 is SASEGT. V was shortened by 5 bases and J by 5 bases, with 12 bases between the two germline ends. Here the CDR3 DNA reads TGTGCCAGCAGTTCACAGGTGTTAAATGAAAAACTGTTTTTT. This sequence encodes CASSSQVLNEKLFF.

The chain uses TRBV7-9 and TRBJ1-2; no clear D gene. The CDR3 is 14 residues long. Germline V lookup: CDR1 SEHNR, CDR2 FQNEAQ (reference sequence). Trimming left V 5 bases short and J 4 bases short, with 14 bases between. The CDR3 nucleotides are TGTGCCAGCAGCCCCCCTGCGTGGAGCTATGGCTACACCTTC. It encodes CASSPPAWSYGYTF.

J is TRBJ2-5 and V is TRBV6-5, with D uncertain. Trimming took 2 bases from V and 5 from J, leaving 3 bases between them. Looked up from germline, CDR1 is MNHEY and CDR2 is SVGAGI. This CDR3 comprises 11 residues. CDR3 sequence: CASSYGETQYF. CDR3 nucleotides: TGTGCCAGCAGTTACGGGGAGACCCAGTACTTC.

The chain recombines TRBV4-3 with TRBJ2-2, with D unclear. Trimming left V 8 bases short and J 1 base short, with 8 bases between. The CDR3 spans 13 residues. The V gene's germline CDR1 is LGHNA and CDR2 YSLEER. CDR3 protein: CASGRWNTGELFF. The CDR3 coding sequence is TGCGCCAGCGGACGGTGGAACACCGGGGAGCTGTTTTTT.

The chain couples TRBV9 to TRBJ2-1, with no clear D. From germline, CDR1 is SGDLS and CDR2 YYNGEE. This CDR3 is built from 12 residues. Trimming left V 2 bases short and J 9 bases short, with 9 bases between. CDR3 coding DNA: TGTGCCAGCAGCGTCCGAGAGAGTGAGCAGTTCTTC. It translates to CASSVRESEQFF.

V usage is TRBV7-2 and J usage is TRBJ2-7; TRBD1 aligns across 8 bases. CDR3 length equals 14 residues. V was pared by 1 base and J by 5 bases, with 4 bases of the junction left unmatched. The V gene's germline CDR1 is SGHTA and CDR2 FQGNSA. CDR3 coding DNA: TGTGCCAGCAGCTTAGGACAGGGGTTCAACGAGCAGTACTTC. This translates into CASSLGQGFNEQYF. Variable domain in full (rest from reference TRBV7-2 and TRBJ2-7): GAGVSQSPSNKVTEKGKDVELRCDPISGHTALYWYRQSLGQGLEFLIYFQGNSAPDKSGLPSDRFSAERTGGSVSTLTIQRTQQEDSAVYLCASSLGQGFNEQYFGPGTRLTVT.

V and J are TRBV5-6 and TRBJ1-1; possible D gene TRBD1, 5 bases. The V gene's germline CDR1 is SGHDT and CDR2 YYEEEE. Trimming stripped 3 bases from V and 1 base from J, with 7 bases between. CDR3 size: 13 residues. The CDR3 region has the DNA TGTGCCAGCAGCTGGGACGGGAACACTGAAGCTTTCTTT. This translates into CASSWDGNTEAFF.

The chain couples TRBV15 to TRBJ1-2, with D unclear. CDR3 size: 17 residues. Germline CDR1 is LNHNV and CDR2 is YYDKDF (reference sequence). Trimming stripped 0 bases from V and 8 bases from J, with 22 bases between. The CDR3 reads CATSRDEGEAAVRGYTF. CDR3 bases: TGTGCCACCAGCAGAGATGAAGGCGAGGCGGCCGTGCGAGGCTACACCTTC. Complete variable domain (other parts from reference TRBV15 and TRBJ1-2): DAMVIQNPRYQVTQFGKPVTLSCSQTLNHNVMYWYQQKSSQAPKLLFHYYDKDFNNEADTPDNFQSRRPNTSFCFLDIRSPGLGDTAMYLCATSRDEGEAAVRGYTFGSGTRLTVV.

The chain is built from TRBV5-4 and TRBJ2-1; D is ambiguous. The CDR3 totals 13 residues. Trimming took off 2 bases at V and 4 bases at J, with 7 bases between the two ends. From germline, CDR1 is SGHNT and CDR2 YYREEE (reference sequence). The CDR3 here is CASSFTDYNEQFF. CDR3 coding DNA: TGTGCCAGCAGCTTCACAGATTACAATGAGCAGTTCTTC.

The chain links TRBV4-3 to TRBJ2-1; D unresolved. V lost 5 bases to trimming and J lost 7 bases, with 9 bases between them. CDR3 length: 12 amino acids. Looked up from germline, CDR1 is LGHNA and CDR2 is YSLEER. The CDR3, as DNA: TGCGCCAGCAGCAGCTTCCGGAATGAGCAGTTCTTC. Translating it yields CASSSFRNEQFF.

V and J are TRBV27 and TRBJ1-5; D is unresolved. CDR3 length: 18 amino acids. The V end was cut by 4 bases, the J end by 0 bases, with 19 bases between. Germline CDR1 is MNHEY and CDR2 is SMNVEV (reference sequence). CDR3 bases: TGTGCCAGCAGTTCACTAGGATTCAGCTCGAATAGCAATCAGCCCCAGCATTTT. Its translation is CASSSLGFSSNSNQPQHF.

CDR3 sequence: CASSFAGGFTYEQYF. DNA for the CDR3: TGTGCCAGCAGCTTTGCGGGGGGGTTTACCTACGAGCAGTACTTC. J is TRBJ2-7 and V is TRBV11-3; 9 nucleotides align to TRBD2. The CDR3 has 15 amino acids. Germline V lookup: CDR1 SGHNT, CDR2 YENEEA. After removal of 3 bases from V and 2 bases from J, the junction contained 5 bases not matched to a gene.

The chain links TRBV2 to TRBJ2-7, with a tentative D call TRBD2 (6 bases). The V end was cut by 8 bases, the J end by 7 bases, with 12 bases between. The CDR3 is 11 residues long. Germline loops: CDR1 SNHLY, CDR2 FYNNEI. The CDR3, as DNA: TGTGCCAGCGCGGGATTCGAGGAGCAGTACTTC. This sequence encodes CASAGFEEQYF. The variable domain in full, with the rest retrieved from reference TRBV2 and TRBJ2-7, is EPEVTQTPSHQVTQMGQEVILRCVPISNHLYFYWYRQILGQKVEFLVSFYNNEISEKSEIFDDQFSVERPDGSNFTLKIRSTKLEDSAMYFCASAGFEEQYFGPGTRLTVT.

The gene calls are TRBV5-1 and TRBJ2-3; D is possibly TRBD2 (5 bases). The germline CDR1 and CDR2 sequences are SGHRS and YFSETQ. V lost 7 bases and J lost 4, with 16 bases in between. The CDR3 has 14 residues. CDR3 nucleotides: TGCGCCAGCGGGCGGACTGGAGATGCAGATACGCAGTATTTT. Amino acids: CASGRTGDADTQYF.

In this sample, this clone turned up a few times. V is TRBV9 and J is TRBJ1-2, with D uncertain. The V gene's germline CDR1 is SGDLS and CDR2 YYNGEE. Trimming stripped 6 bases from V and 6 bases from J, with 18 bases between. There are 14 residues in the CDR3. The CDR3 loop reads CASTRDGEWDGYTF. The CDR3 DNA reads TGTGCCAGCACCCGGGATGGGGAGTGGGATGGCTACACCTTC.

The CDR3 DNA reads as TGTGCCAGCAGAAGGACTAGCGGATTGCAAGAGACCCAGTACTTC. It is translated as CASRRTSGLQETQYF. The gene calls are TRBV7-9 and TRBJ2-5; 10 nucleotides agree with TRBD2. The V segment lost 6 bases and the J segment 2 bases; nucleotides outside the gene matches: 6. The CDR3 is made up of 15 amino acids. Looked up from germline, CDR1 is SEHNR and CDR2 is FQNEAQ (reference sequence).

The V and J genes are TRBV2 and TRBJ2-6, with unresolved D. This CDR3 is built from 18 residues. V lost 3 bases, J lost 1 base, and 16 bases lay in between. The germline V gene has CDR1 SNHLY and CDR2 FYNNEI. In nucleotides, the CDR3 is TGTGCCAGCAGTGACGAGGCATTGGGCACTTCTGGGGCCAACGTCCTGACTTTC. Translation: CASSDEALGTSGANVLTF.

In regard to this clone: The germline gene is not matched at one end of the junction; a read error may be the cause. V usage is TRBV7-8 and J usage is TRBJ2-2; TRBD2 agrees at 14 bases. Germline CDR1 reads SGHVS; CDR2 reads FQNEAQ. This CDR3 is 13 amino acids long. The DNA for the CDR3 is TGTGCCAGCAGCTCGGGACTAGCGGGGGCGCTGTTTTTT. Its protein product is CASSSGLAGALFF.